This T cell receptor (beta chain) was sequenced in a study of shared clonotypes between healthy human individuals. Data came from immunoSEQ multiplex PCR; TCRdb stores just in-frame clones and leaves some out. The profile covers fewer than 1.8 million clones, with around 98.5% appearing a single time and roughly 0.35% taken by the ten largest. The CDR3 has 18 amino acids. V dropped 2 bases and J dropped 4; count of bases not matched to a gene: 7. The germline V gene encodes CDR1 LGHNA and CDR2 YNFKEQ. CD45RA+ naive and CD45RA-negative memory subsets were separated from CD4+ cells. The clonotype comes from a man between 25 and 39 years old in good health. The V call is TRBV4-2, the J call TRBJ2-3, with 15 positions matching TRBD2. The sequencing sample was made of naive CD4+ T cells sorted from blood. Stated subset: CD45RA+ positively selected. CDR3 nucleotides: TGTGCCAGCAGCCAAACCGGGACTAGCGGGAGGAGGGCAGATACGCAGTATTTT. Its translation: CASSQTGTSGRRADTQYF.